This record looks at one T cell receptor (beta chain) sequence and its context. Its specificity is not known. This record belongs to a study of T cell responses to AZD1222 COVID-19 vaccine. Study results and caveats: Across spike, vaccine-associated CD4 TCRs were found, dominant at 160-218 and 743-854. Donor demographics were predominantly white British with a female majority; clonal diversity may be underestimated. After two AZD1222 doses, spike-specific TCR breadth and depth rose versus day 0.

TCRdb's copy holds only in-frame clones and misses some; the assay was immunoSEQ multiplex PCR. The sample has hundreds of thousands of clones, 85% to 95% seen once. The CDR3 runs 14 residues. The V end was cut by 1 base, the J end by 4 bases, with 10 bases between. Per the germline V gene, CDR1 is SGDLS and CDR2 is YYNGEE. This specimen was peripheral blood, taken on day 0 of MenACWY control vaccination. The clonotype was recovered from an adult in good health. The rearrangement uses TRBV9 and TRBJ2-3, with D possibly being TRBD2 (6 bases). CDR3 protein: CASSVLGGADTQYF. DNA for the CDR3: TGTGCCAGCAGCGTATTGGGGGGAGCAGATACGCAGTATTTT. Looking up the rest from reference TRBV9 and TRBJ2-3 gives the full variable domain: DSGVTQTPKHLITATGQRVTLRCSPRSGDLSVYWYQQSLDQGLQFLIQYYNGEERAKGNILERFSAQQFPDLHSELNLSSLELGDSALYFCASSVLGGADTQYFGPGTRLTVL.